This T cell receptor beta chain is drawn from a study of T cells after yellow fever vaccination. General observations from the study: Clones from primary vaccination mostly reappeared after the booster (96% CD4, around 90% CD8). A secondary response was less intense yet reached its peak sooner, at day 5 versus 15.

TCRdb reanalysed the 5' RACE reads using MiXCR and keeps one entry per CDR3 protein. The data contain roughly 63,000 distinct CDR3 sequences, around 7.4% of them seen just once; the ten biggest clones take up 35% to 40%. This clonotype was found many times. No antigen is known for it. This specimen consisted of CD8+ T cells sorted from PBMCs, obtained 15 days after the yellow fever booster vaccination. The receptor was isolated from a man aged 30 to 45 who received the YFV17D yellow fever vaccine.

The CDR3 reads CATSDGAGYEQYF. Written as DNA, the CDR3 is TGTGCCACCAGTGATGGGGCGGGGTACGAGCAGTACTTC. The chain combines TRBV24-1 with TRBJ2-7; D perhaps matches TRBD2 (6 bases). V was clipped by 3 bases and J by 4 bases, with 9 bases between them. This CDR3 is 13 amino acids long. CDR1 and CDR2 from the germline V gene are KGHDR and SFDVKD.